A selection of T cell receptor beta chains follows, all from one sample in a study of blood T cell repertoires in COVID-19. Produced via immunoSEQ multiplex PCR; TCRdb's table is partial and in-frame only. The sample has some 80,000 clones; around 74% are singletons. The sequenced sample was peripheral blood. The source of these receptors is a woman of 80 years or more with active or convalescent COVID-19. Both conserved end residues are part of each CDR3. A D gene is named only where the DNA matches it firmly. Rows may omit the clone size; those that give it use once, few, many or a size class.

>TRBJ1-2|NA|12|TRBV5-6|NA
CASSTQGWGYTF
TGTGCCAGCAGCACCCAGGGTTGGGGCTACACCTTC
>TRBJ1-1|TRBD1|8|TRBV29-1|few
CSVNRGFF
TGCAGCGTTAACAGGGGATTCTTT
>TRBJ2-1|TRBD2|16|TRBV6-2/TRBV6-3|NA
CASSILARQRNNEQFF
TGTGCCAGCAGCATACTAGCGCGTCAAAGGAACAATGAGCAGTTCTTC
>TRBJ2-7|NA|15|TRBV4-2|NA
CASSQDKPASYEQYF
TGTGCCAGCAGCCAAGATAAACCAGCGTCCTACGAGCAGTACTTC
>TRBJ2-2|NA|16|TRBV28|few
CASSSLGGFSPGELFF
TGTGCCAGCAGTTCGCTTGGAGGGTTCAGTCCCGGGGAGCTGTTTTTT
>TRBJ1-2|TRBD1|15|TRBV7-3|NA
CASSSGPGTGAGYTF
TGTGCCAGCAGCTCAGGACCCGGGACAGGGGCCGGCTACACCTTC
>TRBJ1-2|NA|13|TRBV7-8|NA
CASGAGRIYGYTF
TGTGCCAGCGGGGCAGGGAGGATCTATGGCTACACCTTC
>TRBJ2-7|TRBD2|15|TRBV4-3|NA
CASSQDTSGDYEQYF
TGCGCCAGCAGCCAAGATACTAGCGGGGATTACGAGCAGTACTTC
>TRBJ2-2|TRBD2|16|TRBV7-3|NA
CASSFRGEASTGELFF
TGTGCCAGCAGCTTCCGGGGGGAGGCCAGCACCGGGGAGCTGTTTTTT
>TRBJ2-1|TRBD2|15|TRBV7-3|NA
CASSLTSGTYNEQFF
TGTGCCAGCAGCTTAACTAGCGGGACCTACAATGAGCAGTTCTTC
>TRBJ2-7|NA|15|TRBV18|NA
CASSPGQGGRYEQYF
TGTGCCAGCTCACCAGGGCAGGGGGGCAGGTACGAGCAGTACTTC
>TRBJ1-1|NA|16|TRBV2|few
CASSEFDYLTNTEAFF
TGTGCCAGCAGTGAATTTGACTACCTTACGAACACTGAAGCTTTCTTT
>TRBJ2-7|TRBD1|15|TRBV28|NA
CASRKGQGAFYEQYF
TGTGCCAGCAGAAAGGGACAGGGGGCTTTCTACGAGCAGTACTTC
>TRBJ2-2|TRBD2|17|TRBV24-1|NA
CATSDLTSGRGGGELFF
TGTGCCACCAGTGATTTGACTAGCGGGAGAGGAGGCGGGGAGCTGTTTTTT
>TRBJ2-3|NA|15|TRBV11-3|NA
CASSLGGSVADTQYF
TGTGCCAGCAGCTTAGGCGGGTCGGTCGCAGATACGCAGTATTTT
>TRBJ1-1|TRBD1|13|TRBV5-5|NA
CASSQTGDTEAFF
TGTGCCAGCAGCCAAACAGGGGATACTGAAGCTTTCTTT
>TRBJ1-1|TRBD1|19|TRBV2|few
CASLGQGAGPGNLNTEAFF
TGTGCCAGCCTAGGACAGGGGGCTGGTCCGGGCAATTTGAACACTGAAGCTTTCTTT
>TRBJ2-2|TRBD1|16|TRBV5-1|NA
CASSFGDRVVSGELFF
TGCGCCAGCAGCTTCGGGGACAGGGTAGTGTCCGGGGAGCTGTTTTTT
>TRBJ2-1|TRBD2|16|TRBV6-2/TRBV6-3|NA
CASSRPGLAGVNEQFF
TGTGCCAGCAGTCGACCCGGACTAGCGGGAGTGAATGAGCAGTTCTTC
>TRBJ1-5|TRBD1|14|TRBV5-1|few
CASSTGQGNQPQHF
TGCGCCAGCAGCACTGGACAGGGGAATCAGCCCCAGCATTTT
>TRBJ1-1|NA|13|TRBV9|once
CASSVVSRAEAFF
TGTGCCAGCAGCGTAGTATCCCGGGCTGAAGCTTTCTTT
>TRBJ1-1|TRBD1|15|TRBV5-6|NA
CASSAQGVSNTEAFF
TGTGCCAGCTCGGCGCAGGGGGTCTCGAACACTGAAGCTTTCTTT
>TRBJ2-2|TRBD2|17|TRBV7-7|NA
CASSPFISGKNTGELFF
TGTGCTAGCAGCCCCTTTATTAGCGGGAAAAACACCGGGGAGCTGTTTTTT
>TRBJ1-2|NA|13|TRBV9|NA
CASSVPPTGGYTF
TGTGCCAGCAGCGTCCCCCCAACGGGTGGCTACACCTTC
>TRBJ2-7|NA|12|TRBV6-5|NA
CASGRGYYEQYF
TGTGCCAGCGGGAGAGGCTATTACGAGCAGTACTTC
>TRBJ1-4|NA|15|TRBV5-6|NA
CASRRGGGTNEKLFF
TGTGCCAGCAGACGAGGGGGTGGGACTAATGAAAAACTGTTTTTT
>TRBJ2-5|TRBD1|16|TRBV27|NA
CASRESRDSLQETQYF
TGTGCCAGCAGGGAAAGCCGGGACAGTTTACAAGAGACCCAGTACTTC
>TRBJ1-5|NA|13|TRBV20-1|NA
CSASRGREEPQHF
TGCAGTGCTAGTCGCGGCAGGGAAGAACCCCAGCATTTT
>TRBJ1-2|TRBD1|15|TRBV19|NA
CASRRAPGQGDGYTF
TGTGCCAGTAGACGAGCACCGGGACAGGGTGATGGCTACACCTTC